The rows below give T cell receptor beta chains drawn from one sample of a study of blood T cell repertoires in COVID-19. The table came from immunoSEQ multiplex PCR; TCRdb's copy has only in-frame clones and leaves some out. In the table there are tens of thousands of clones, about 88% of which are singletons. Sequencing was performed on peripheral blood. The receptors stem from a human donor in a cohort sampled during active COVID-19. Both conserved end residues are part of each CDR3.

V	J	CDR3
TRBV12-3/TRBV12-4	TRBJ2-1	CASSPGLAIEQFF
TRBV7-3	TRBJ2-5	CASSTGQGVTQYF
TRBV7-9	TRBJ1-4	CASSPRPTIEEKLFF
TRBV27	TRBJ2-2	CASSFTGTGRRGSAGELFF
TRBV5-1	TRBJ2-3	CASSLSGGARDTQYF
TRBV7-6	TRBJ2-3	CASSSGQAADTQYF
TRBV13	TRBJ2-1	CASSLGLASGEQFF
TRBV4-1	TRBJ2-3	CASSQIAGADTQYF
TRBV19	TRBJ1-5	CASSIWPGPQHF
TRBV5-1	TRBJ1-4	CASSSTGTNEKLFF
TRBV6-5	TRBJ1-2	CASSSPTGYYGYTF
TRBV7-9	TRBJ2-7	CASSLVGQDTFEQYF
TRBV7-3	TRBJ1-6	CASSPQAGSPLHF
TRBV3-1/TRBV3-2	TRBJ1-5	CASSLRGQNSNQPQHF
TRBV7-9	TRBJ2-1	CASSLVAGSGNEQFF
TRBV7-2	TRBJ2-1	CASSSDRDGNEQFF
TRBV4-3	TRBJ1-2	CASSQDLRDTYGYTF
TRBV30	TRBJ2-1	CAWSPDSSSYNEQFF
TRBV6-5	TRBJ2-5	CASTRQGARETQYF
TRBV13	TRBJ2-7	CASSLGPVYEQYF
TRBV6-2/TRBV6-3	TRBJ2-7	CASSYYSRLAGEEQYF
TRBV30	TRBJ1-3	CAWSFGSGGNTIYF
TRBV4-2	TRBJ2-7	CASSQRTSGGDPYEQYF
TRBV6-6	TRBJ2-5	CASSRGQTQETQYF
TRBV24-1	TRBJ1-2	CATSDTGQGSYGYTF
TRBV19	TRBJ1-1	CASSIGTANTEAFF
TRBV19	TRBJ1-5	CASIGTGSHQPQHF
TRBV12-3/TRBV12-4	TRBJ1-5	CASSRQDQPQHF
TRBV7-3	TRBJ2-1	CASSLGAGGYNEQFF
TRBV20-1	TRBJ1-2	CSASHRARGGYTF
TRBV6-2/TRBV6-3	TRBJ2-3	CASSQPGSGSSDTQYF
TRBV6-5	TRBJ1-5	CASSRQGSNQPQHF
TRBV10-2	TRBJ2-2	CASGAMGGGATGELFF
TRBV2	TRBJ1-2	CASRPTGNYGYTF
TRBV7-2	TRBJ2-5	CASSLALAGGQETQYF
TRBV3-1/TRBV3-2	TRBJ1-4	CASSPRDRVKLFF
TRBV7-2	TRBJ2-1	CASSSPRGGRNNEQFF
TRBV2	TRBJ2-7	CASSDLAPRSEQYF
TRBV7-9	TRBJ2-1	CASSPADSSYNEQFF
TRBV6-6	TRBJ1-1	CASTRNTEAFF